The rows below give T cell receptor beta chains drawn from one sample of a study of T-cell memory formation after mild COVID-19. TCRdb called the 5' RACE reads again in MiXCR, with one record for every CDR3 protein. Of about 300,000 distinct CDR3 sequences listed, 19% are singletons. Sequenced sample: PBMCs or a T cell subset sorted from them (not recorded which). The receptors originated from a man aged 18-30 years who had mild COVID-19 (a few samples of this study predate the infection). Cell type and time point are not known. CDR3s leave out the opening cysteine and the closing phenylalanine or tryptophan. Each record gives: CDR3 protein, V gene, clone size. For some rows the clone size is stated as once, few or many, or as a class when expanded; others skip it.

ASSFDSLYYGYT | TRBV5-1 | NA
ASSLEVTYYYGYT | TRBV5-5 | many
ASSPRPGQETQY | TRBV7-6 | NA
ASSPDGDTGELF | TRBV6-2/TRBV6-3 | NA
ASSQTGRTEETQY | TRBV5-1 | few
SAILGTGALGQPQH | TRBV20-1 | NA
ASGLGGDGSYEQY | TRBV6-1 | few
ASRATGTEGYT | TRBV5-1 | NA
ASFQENTGELF | TRBV12-3/TRBV12-4 | many
ASSFLRSTEAF | TRBV6-2/TRBV6-3 | NA
SATDGIPRNTEAF | TRBV20-1 | few
ASKVGGGPYNEQF | TRBV12-3/TRBV12-4 | NA
ASSYATSGVSGTDTQY | TRBV6-5 | few